These 20 T cell receptor beta chains came from one sample sequenced in a study of blood T cells in healthy people across ages. It was with a sample-barcoded 5' primer and a J-beta primer mix that a second PCR of roughly 7 to 12 cycles was run. TCRdb re-analysed the 5' RACE reads in MiXCR, keeping a single row per CDR3 protein. The data contain 700,000 to 950,000 distinct CDR3 sequences, roughly 47% of them singletons. The sequencing input was blood. These receptor sequences come from a woman aged 55-70 years in good health.

Concerning this clonotype: The junction differs from germline at one of its ends, possibly a read error. The CDR3 protein is CASSEYSSNEQFF. Here the CDR3 DNA reads TGTGCCAGCAGTGAATACTCCTCCAATGAGCAGTTCTTC. V usage is TRBV2 and J usage is TRBJ2-1; no definite D call. The CDR3 spans 13 residues. Germline V gives CDR1 SNHLY, CDR2 FYNNEI.

V and J are TRBV12-3 or TRBV12-4 and TRBJ2-7; D gene uncertain. The CDR3 sequence is 14 residues long. Trimming stripped 6 bases from V and 0 bases from J, with 12 bases between. The CDR3 DNA reads as TGTGCCAGCAGGCCTAACAGTGCCTCCTACGAGCAGTACTTC. Translated, it gives CASRPNSASYEQYF.

The chain employs TRBV5-6 and TRBJ2-1; no definite D call. The CDR3 totals 13 residues. Germline V gives CDR1 SGHDT, CDR2 YYEEEE. The germline V and J ends were trimmed by 2 bases and 5 bases, with 8 bases remaining between them. The CDR3 bases are TGTGCCAGCAGCTTTGCCCAGAACAATGAGCAGTTCTTC. It translates to CASSFAQNNEQFF.

The rearrangement joins TRBV3-1 to TRBJ2-1, with 13 nucleotides matching TRBD2. Germline CDR1 LGHDT, CDR2 YNNKEL (reference sequence). With 4 bases clipped from V and 8 bases from J, the junction kept 5 bases outside the gene matches. The CDR3 is 15 amino acids. The CDR3: CASSLLAGGYHEQFF. CDR3 bases: TGTGCCAGCAGCCTACTAGCGGGGGGGTATCATGAGCAGTTCTTC.

The table lists this clonotype with many counts. The rearrangement joins TRBV29-1 to TRBJ2-7; maybe TRBD1 (5 bases). Germline V gene data show CDR1 as SQVTM and CDR2 as ANQGSEA. Trimming left V 5 bases short and J 4 bases short, with 9 bases between. The CDR3 has 11 residues. CDR3 nucleotides: TGCAGCGTTCGACAGAGGTACGAGCAGTACTTC. Encoded protein: CSVRQRYEQYF.

The rearrangement uses TRBV7-3 and TRBJ2-2; D gene unclear. Germline V gene sequence: CDR1 SGHTA, CDR2 FQGTGA. This CDR3 is built from 13 residues. Trimming took off 6 bases at V and 5 bases at J, with 10 bases between the two ends. The CDR3: CASRFTETGELFF. DNA for the CDR3: TGTGCCAGCAGGTTCACTGAGACCGGGGAGCTGTTTTTT.

CDR3 protein: CASSDVGSANVLTF. The CDR3 region has the DNA TGTGCCAGCAGTGATGTAGGTTCGGCCAACGTCCTGACTTTC. The chain joins TRBV25-1 to TRBJ2-6, with unresolved D. The CDR3 has 14 amino acids. Trimming shortened V by 3 bases and J by 6 bases, and 9 bases separated the two germline ends. The germline gives CDR1 MGHDK, CDR2 SYGVNS.

The chain is built from TRBV5-1 and TRBJ1-1; D remains ambiguous. In germline, CDR1 is SGHRS, CDR2 YFSETQ. This CDR3 comprises 12 residues. The V gene lost 4 bases and the J gene lost 1 base, with 5 bases spanning the gap. CDR3: CASSAGNTEAFF. The CDR3 nucleotides read TGCGCCAGCAGCGCGGGGAACACTGAAGCTTTCTTT.

J is TRBJ2-3 and V is TRBV7-9, with D perhaps matching TRBD2 (6 bases). Germline V gene sequence: CDR1 SEHNR, CDR2 FQNEAQ (reference sequence). V shed 2 bases and J shed 6 bases, with 15 bases lying between them. CDR3 length: 15 residues. This chain's CDR3 is CASSLLGGEVDTQYF. CDR3 coding DNA: TGTGCCAGCAGCTTACTCGGGGGAGAGGTGGATACGCAGTATTTT.

This clonotype has at least ten counts. This chain joins TRBV4-3 and TRBJ1-2; D unresolved. V lost 4 bases and J 8 bases, leaving 17 bases between the germline ends. Germline CDR1 is LGHNA and CDR2 is YSLEER. This CDR3 is built from 14 residues. As DNA, the CDR3 is TGCGCCAGCAGCCCCCAATCCCCCCTTATGGGCTACACCTTC. As protein: CASSPQSPLMGYTF.

The chain couples TRBV7-2 to TRBJ2-2; tentatively, D is TRBD1 or TRBD2 (5 bases each). Between the trimmed V and J ends, which lost 0 bases and 1 base, there was a span of 9 bases. Germline CDR1 reads SGHTA; CDR2 reads FQGNSA. The CDR3 has 16 residues. CDR3 sequence reads: CASSLAGAGNTGELFF. CDR3 DNA sequence: TGTGCCAGCAGCTTAGCAGGGGCGGGGAACACCGGGGAGCTGTTTTTT.

Concerning this clonotype itself: The germline gene is not matched at one end of the junction; a read error may be the cause. The CDR3 is CASSLTTLISSYNEQFF. The CDR3 region has the DNA TGTGCCAGCAGCCTAACGACTCTCATAAGCTCCTACAATGAGCAGTTCTTC. The rearrangement links TRBV7-3 to TRBJ2-1; D gene ambiguous. Germline-derived CDR1 and CDR2 are SGHTA and FQGTGA. This CDR3 is 17 amino acids long.

The chain carries TRBV14 and TRBJ1-2, with D unclear. V was pared by 4 bases and J by 0 bases, with 9 bases between. Germline lookup yields CDR1 SGHDN and CDR2 FVKESK. The CDR3 extends over 14 amino acids. The CDR3 spells CASSPRLPNYGYTF. In nucleotides, the CDR3 is TGTGCCAGCAGCCCCCGTCTCCCTAACTATGGCTACACCTTC.

This clonotype was detected many times. The CDR3 nucleotides are TGCAGTGCTAGAGCGTCGGAGACAGGGATCCGCAATGAGCAGTTCTTC. Encoded protein: CSARASETGIRNEQFF. V and J are TRBV20-1 and TRBJ2-1; 7 positions agree with TRBD1. Germline loops: CDR1 DFQATT, CDR2 SNEGSKA (reference sequence). CDR3 length: 16 residues. V lost 1 base and J lost 6; bases outside the gene matches: 12.

The rearrangement links TRBV21-1 to TRBJ2-1; the table's D call, TRBD2, has no DNA check behind it. TRBV21-1 is termed a pseudogene. The CDR3 loop spans 22 amino acids. This chain's CDR3 is CAGSKVNVSGTSGSDPVNEQFF. Written as DNA, the CDR3 is TGTGCCGGCAGCAAAGTTAACGTCTCCGGGACTAGCGGGAGCGATCCAGTTAATGAGCAGTTCTTC.

V usage is TRBV4-2 and J usage is TRBJ1-5; a possible D gene is TRBD1 (5 bases). Germline loops: CDR1 LGHNA, CDR2 YNFKEQ. There are 15 residues in the CDR3. Trimming removed 2 bases at V and 6 bases at J, with 14 bases between. The CDR3 spells CASSQTGGDGQPQHF. The CDR3 DNA reads as TGTGCCAGCAGCCAAACCGGGGGTGACGGTCAGCCCCAGCATTTT.

This clonotype is a singleton in its sample. The V gene is TRBV27, the J gene TRBJ2-5; 7 bases are shared with TRBD1. The last part of the DNA fits TRBJ2-7 better; the J call may be wrong. Germline CDR1 reads MNHEY; CDR2 reads SMNVEV (reference sequence). The CDR3 totals 14 residues. CDR3 loop: CASNIQGPNYEQYF. CDR3 nucleotides: TGTGCCAGCAATATACAGGGGCCGAACTACGAGCAGTACTTC.

This rearrangement joins TRBV20-1 to TRBJ2-5, with TRBD2 identical over 10 bases. This CDR3 is built from 14 residues. Germline V CDR1 and CDR2: DFQATT, SNEGSKA (reference sequence). Trimming took 0 bases from V and 11 from J; bases not matched to a gene: 9. The CDR3 loop is CSAREAGGPNEQYF. CDR3 DNA: TGCAGTGCTAGAGAAGCGGGAGGGCCCAATGAGCAGTACTTC.

About this clonotype: Compared with germline, one end of the junction differs, possibly owing to a read error. V usage is TRBV6-5 and J usage is TRBJ1-1; D uncertain. The CDR3 has 16 amino acids. Germline CDR1 reads MNHEY; CDR2 reads SVGAGI. The CDR3 here is CASGLKGGPMNTEVFF. The CDR3 coding sequence is TGTGCCAGCGGCCTCAAGGGTGGCCCCATGAACACTGAAGTTTTCTTT.

In the case of this clonotype: This may come from a read error, since a much larger clone is one base off. V usage is TRBV4-1 and J usage is TRBJ2-3; D unresolved. From germline, CDR1 is MGHRA and CDR2 YSYEKL. This CDR3 has 14 amino acids. Trimming removed 1 base from V and 3 bases from J, with 8 bases in between. The CDR3: CASSQVSITDTQYF. CDR3 DNA sequence: TGCGCCAGCAGCCAAGTGTCAATAACAGATACGCAGTATTTT.